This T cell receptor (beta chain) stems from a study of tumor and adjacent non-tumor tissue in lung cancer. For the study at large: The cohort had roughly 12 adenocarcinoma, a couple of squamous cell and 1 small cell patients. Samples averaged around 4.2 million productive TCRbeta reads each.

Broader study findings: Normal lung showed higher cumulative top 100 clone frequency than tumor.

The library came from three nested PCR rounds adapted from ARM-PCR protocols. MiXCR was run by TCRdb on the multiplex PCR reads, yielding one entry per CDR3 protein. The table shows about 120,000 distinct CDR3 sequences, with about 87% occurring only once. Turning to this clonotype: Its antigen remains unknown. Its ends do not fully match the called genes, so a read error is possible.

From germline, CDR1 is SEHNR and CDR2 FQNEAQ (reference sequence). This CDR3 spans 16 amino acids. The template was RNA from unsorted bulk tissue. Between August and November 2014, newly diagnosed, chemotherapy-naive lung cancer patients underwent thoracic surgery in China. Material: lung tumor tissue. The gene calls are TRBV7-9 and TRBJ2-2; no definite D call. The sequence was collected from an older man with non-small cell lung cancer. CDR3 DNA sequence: TGTGTCAGCAGCCTTCTGGGCTTATGGCGCACCGGGGAGCTGTTTTTT. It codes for CVSSLLGLWRTGELFF.